The 18 T cell receptor beta chains below come from one sample, sequenced in a study of cytomegalovirus exposure and HLA in healthy donors. The PCR contained 60 Vbeta and 13 Jbeta primers. Method: immunoSEQ multiplex PCR; TCRdb's copy keeps in-frame clones and lacks some. The sample has about 78,000 clones, approximately 57% seen once. The sample taken for sequencing was PBMCs. These receptors all stem from a man aged 25-45 years in good health and CMV-seropositive.

This chain joins TRBV12-5 and TRBJ2-5, with D perhaps matching TRBD2 (6 bases). Germline CDR1 reads LGHNT; CDR2 reads FRNRAP. V lost 1 base and J lost 5, with 20 bases in between. The CDR3 runs to 17 residues. CDR3 DNA sequence: TGTGCTAGTGGTTTGGCCTTCCTTCCTGGGGGGAAGGAGACCCAGTACTTC. Its protein is CASGLAFLPGGKETQYF. Looking up the rest from reference TRBV12-5 and TRBJ2-5 gives the full variable domain: DARVTQTPRHKVTEMGQEVTMRCQPILGHNTVFWYRQTMMQGLELLAYFRNRAPLDDSGMPKDRFSAEMPDATLATLKIQPSEPRDSAVYFCASGLAFLPGGKETQYFGPGTRLLVL.

The chain couples TRBV4-1 to TRBJ2-7; 11 bases align to TRBD2. The CDR3 is 17 residues long. V trimming: 3 bases; J trimming: 3 bases; junction bases outside the gene matches: 10. CDR1 is MGHRA and CDR2 is YSYEKL in the germline V gene. The CDR3 sequence is CASSHGLAGGGFYEQYF. The CDR3 nucleotides read TGCGCCAGCAGCCACGGCCTAGCGGGAGGCGGTTTCTACGAGCAGTACTTC.

This clone was seen more than once but under ten times. This chain uses TRBV5-1 with TRBJ2-1, with 8 positions matching TRBD2. The CDR3 runs 17 residues. The germline V gene encodes CDR1 SGHRS and CDR2 YFSETQ. The V gene end was trimmed by 0 bases and the J gene end by 0 bases; junction bases not matched to a gene: 5. CDR3 nucleotides: TGCGCCAGCAGCTTGGCTCGGGGGGGCGGCTCCTACAATGAGCAGTTCTTC. This sequence encodes CASSLARGGGSYNEQFF.

This chain uses TRBV30 with TRBJ1-2, with D uncertain. This CDR3 is 11 amino acids long. The germline V and J ends were trimmed by 8 bases and 4 bases, with 11 bases remaining between them. The germline V gene encodes CDR1 GTSNPN and CDR2 SVGIG (reference sequence). CDR3 in amino acids: CAGIGVYGYTF. The CDR3 DNA sequence: TGTGCCGGAATCGGGGTCTATGGCTACACCTTC.

The chain carries TRBV11-2 and TRBJ2-7; D gene uncertain. The V end was cut by 5 bases, the J end by 7 bases, with 18 bases between. The CDR3 loop spans 14 amino acids. Looked up from germline, CDR1 is SGHAT and CDR2 is FQNNGV. CDR3 DNA sequence: TGTGCCAGCAGCGCGCTCATGAAGTCTTTAGAGCAGTACTTC. This translates into CASSALMKSLEQYF.

The chain combines TRBV27 with TRBJ2-5; no definite D call. Matching the DNA end better, TRBJ2-7 makes the J call doubtful. This CDR3 contains 8 residues. Germline lookup yields CDR1 MNHEY and CDR2 SMNVEV (reference sequence). The CDR3, as DNA: TGTGCCAACTACGAGCAGTACTTC. Translation gives CANYEQYF.

The chain is built from TRBV2 and TRBJ2-4; D is possibly TRBD1 (6 bases). V dropped 2 bases and J dropped 2 bases, with 16 bases sitting between them. This CDR3 has 17 residues. CDR1 SNHLY and CDR2 FYNNEI come from the germline V gene. CDR3 region: CASSELVGTRTKNIQYF. As DNA, the CDR3 is TGTGCCAGCAGTGAACTGGTCGGGACACGGACCAAAAACATTCAGTACTTC.

This sequence joins TRBV27 and TRBJ2-3, with 9 bases aligning to TRBD1. In germline, CDR1 is MNHEY, CDR2 SMNVEV (reference sequence). The CDR3 has 16 amino acids. V lost 4 bases and J lost 2; bases outside the gene matches: 7. Here the CDR3 reads CASSSHRDRVTDTQYF. As DNA, the CDR3 is TGTGCCAGCAGTTCTCACCGGGACAGGGTCACAGATACGCAGTATTTT.

The rearrangement joins TRBV7-2 to TRBJ2-3, with 10 bases that match TRBD2. V lost 1 base, J lost 3 bases, and 1 base stayed unmatched. The CDR3 extends over 15 amino acids. Germline CDR1 SGHTA, CDR2 FQGNSA. The CDR3 DNA follows: TGTGCCAGCAGCTTAGGAGCGGGGGGGACAGATACGCAGTATTTT. It is translated as CASSLGAGGTDTQYF.

This clone was counted a single time. The chain combines TRBV5-1 with TRBJ2-1; 9 bases fit TRBD1. Germline CDR1 SGHRS, CDR2 YFSETQ. Trimming took 4 bases from V and 5 from J; bases not matched to a gene: 4. The CDR3 is 14 amino acids. The CDR3 bases are TGCGCCAGCAGCGCGAGGACAGGGGACAATGAGCAGTTCTTC. It specifies CASSARTGDNEQFF.

J is TRBJ2-1 and V is TRBV29-1; possibly TRBD2 for D (6 bases). This CDR3 contains 13 residues. V dropped 1 base and J dropped 2 bases, with 6 bases sitting between them. CDR1 is SQVTM, CDR2 ANQGSEA, per germline. In DNA, the CDR3 is TGCAGCGTTGAAGGGACTACCTACAATGAGCAGTTCTTC. Translation: CSVEGTTYNEQFF.

The DNA for the CDR3 is TGCGCCAGCAGCCCCGGGACAAATTACAATGAGCAGTTCTTC. Translated, it gives CASSPGTNYNEQFF. The chain carries TRBV5-1 and TRBJ2-1; tentative D call: TRBD1 (6 bases). The germline V and J ends were trimmed by 4 bases and 4 bases, with 12 bases remaining between them. CDR1 and CDR2 from the germline V gene are SGHRS and YFSETQ. The CDR3 runs to 14 residues.

J is TRBJ1-5 and V is TRBV4-2; D gene uncertain. The V gene's germline CDR1 is LGHNA and CDR2 YNFKEQ. The CDR3 is 15 residues long. Trimming removed 4 bases at V and 1 base at J, with 11 bases between. CDR3 protein: CASSPRRRSNQPQHF. The DNA for the CDR3 is TGTGCCAGCAGCCCTAGAAGAAGGAGCAATCAGCCCCAGCATTTT.

This chain connects TRBV29-1 to TRBJ2-5; no reliable D call. Germline V lookup: CDR1 SQVTM, CDR2 ANQGSEA. The germline V and J ends were trimmed by 2 bases and 2 bases, with 12 bases remaining between them. The CDR3 length is 14 residues. The chain's CDR3 is CSVEYRWQQETQYF. The CDR3 nucleotides are TGCAGCGTTGAATACCGCTGGCAGCAAGAGACCCAGTACTTC. Combining the CDR3 with reference TRBV29-1 and TRBJ2-5 gives the whole variable domain SAVISQKPSRDICQRGTSLTIQCQVDSQVTMMFWYRQQPGQSLTLIATANQGSEATYESGFVIDKFPISRPNLTFSTLTVSNMSPEDSSIYLCSVEYRWQQETQYFGPGTRLLVL.

The chain uses TRBV18 and TRBJ2-3; TRBD2 matches 15 bases. The CDR3 length is 16 residues. V dropped 2 bases and J dropped 4; count of bases not matched to a gene: 1. Germline values: CDR1 KGHSH, CDR2 LQKENI. The CDR3: CASSPGLAGGSDTQYF. CDR3 nucleotides: TGTGCCAGCTCACCAGGACTAGCGGGGGGGTCAGATACGCAGTATTTT.

The chain has TRBV2 and TRBJ1-5; 7 nucleotides match TRBD1. The CDR3 covers 15 residues. V dropped 4 bases and J dropped 4; count of bases not matched to a gene: 7. In germline, CDR1 is SNHLY, CDR2 FYNNEI. The CDR3 loop reads CASSGGTENNQPQHF. The CDR3 DNA follows: TGTGCCAGCAGTGGTGGGACAGAAAATAATCAGCCCCAGCATTTT. Looking up the rest from reference TRBV2 and TRBJ1-5 gives the full variable domain: EPEVTQTPSHQVTQMGQEVILRCVPISNHLYFYWYRQILGQKVEFLVSFYNNEISEKSEIFDDQFSVERPDGSNFTLKIRSTKLEDSAMYFCASSGGTENNQPQHFGDGTRLSIL.

The V gene is TRBV18, the J gene TRBJ2-7; 7 positions match TRBD1. Germline CDR1 and CDR2: KGHSH and LQKENI. V was clipped by 8 bases and J by 5 bases; unmatched bases: 9. CDR3 length: 13 amino acids. CDR3 coding DNA: TGTGCCAGCCAAATCGACAGGGACCACGAGCAGTACTTC. It encodes CASQIDRDHEQYF. Drawing the rest from reference TRBV18 and TRBJ2-7, the complete variable domain is NAGVMQNPRHLVRRRGQEARLRCSPMKGHSHVYWYRQLPEEGLKFMVYLQKENIIDESGMPKERFSAEFPKEGPSILRIQQVVRGDSAAYFCASQIDRDHEQYFGPGTRLTVT.

The chain recombines TRBV6-5 with TRBJ1-6; 11 bases align to TRBD1. The CDR3 covers 15 residues. V was clipped by 8 bases and J by 9 bases; unmatched bases: 9. Germline V gene data show CDR1 as MNHEY and CDR2 as SVGAGI. CDR3 protein: CASASGTGGSSPLHF. The CDR3 bases are TGTGCCAGCGCCTCCGGGACAGGGGGAAGTTCACCCCTCCACTTT.